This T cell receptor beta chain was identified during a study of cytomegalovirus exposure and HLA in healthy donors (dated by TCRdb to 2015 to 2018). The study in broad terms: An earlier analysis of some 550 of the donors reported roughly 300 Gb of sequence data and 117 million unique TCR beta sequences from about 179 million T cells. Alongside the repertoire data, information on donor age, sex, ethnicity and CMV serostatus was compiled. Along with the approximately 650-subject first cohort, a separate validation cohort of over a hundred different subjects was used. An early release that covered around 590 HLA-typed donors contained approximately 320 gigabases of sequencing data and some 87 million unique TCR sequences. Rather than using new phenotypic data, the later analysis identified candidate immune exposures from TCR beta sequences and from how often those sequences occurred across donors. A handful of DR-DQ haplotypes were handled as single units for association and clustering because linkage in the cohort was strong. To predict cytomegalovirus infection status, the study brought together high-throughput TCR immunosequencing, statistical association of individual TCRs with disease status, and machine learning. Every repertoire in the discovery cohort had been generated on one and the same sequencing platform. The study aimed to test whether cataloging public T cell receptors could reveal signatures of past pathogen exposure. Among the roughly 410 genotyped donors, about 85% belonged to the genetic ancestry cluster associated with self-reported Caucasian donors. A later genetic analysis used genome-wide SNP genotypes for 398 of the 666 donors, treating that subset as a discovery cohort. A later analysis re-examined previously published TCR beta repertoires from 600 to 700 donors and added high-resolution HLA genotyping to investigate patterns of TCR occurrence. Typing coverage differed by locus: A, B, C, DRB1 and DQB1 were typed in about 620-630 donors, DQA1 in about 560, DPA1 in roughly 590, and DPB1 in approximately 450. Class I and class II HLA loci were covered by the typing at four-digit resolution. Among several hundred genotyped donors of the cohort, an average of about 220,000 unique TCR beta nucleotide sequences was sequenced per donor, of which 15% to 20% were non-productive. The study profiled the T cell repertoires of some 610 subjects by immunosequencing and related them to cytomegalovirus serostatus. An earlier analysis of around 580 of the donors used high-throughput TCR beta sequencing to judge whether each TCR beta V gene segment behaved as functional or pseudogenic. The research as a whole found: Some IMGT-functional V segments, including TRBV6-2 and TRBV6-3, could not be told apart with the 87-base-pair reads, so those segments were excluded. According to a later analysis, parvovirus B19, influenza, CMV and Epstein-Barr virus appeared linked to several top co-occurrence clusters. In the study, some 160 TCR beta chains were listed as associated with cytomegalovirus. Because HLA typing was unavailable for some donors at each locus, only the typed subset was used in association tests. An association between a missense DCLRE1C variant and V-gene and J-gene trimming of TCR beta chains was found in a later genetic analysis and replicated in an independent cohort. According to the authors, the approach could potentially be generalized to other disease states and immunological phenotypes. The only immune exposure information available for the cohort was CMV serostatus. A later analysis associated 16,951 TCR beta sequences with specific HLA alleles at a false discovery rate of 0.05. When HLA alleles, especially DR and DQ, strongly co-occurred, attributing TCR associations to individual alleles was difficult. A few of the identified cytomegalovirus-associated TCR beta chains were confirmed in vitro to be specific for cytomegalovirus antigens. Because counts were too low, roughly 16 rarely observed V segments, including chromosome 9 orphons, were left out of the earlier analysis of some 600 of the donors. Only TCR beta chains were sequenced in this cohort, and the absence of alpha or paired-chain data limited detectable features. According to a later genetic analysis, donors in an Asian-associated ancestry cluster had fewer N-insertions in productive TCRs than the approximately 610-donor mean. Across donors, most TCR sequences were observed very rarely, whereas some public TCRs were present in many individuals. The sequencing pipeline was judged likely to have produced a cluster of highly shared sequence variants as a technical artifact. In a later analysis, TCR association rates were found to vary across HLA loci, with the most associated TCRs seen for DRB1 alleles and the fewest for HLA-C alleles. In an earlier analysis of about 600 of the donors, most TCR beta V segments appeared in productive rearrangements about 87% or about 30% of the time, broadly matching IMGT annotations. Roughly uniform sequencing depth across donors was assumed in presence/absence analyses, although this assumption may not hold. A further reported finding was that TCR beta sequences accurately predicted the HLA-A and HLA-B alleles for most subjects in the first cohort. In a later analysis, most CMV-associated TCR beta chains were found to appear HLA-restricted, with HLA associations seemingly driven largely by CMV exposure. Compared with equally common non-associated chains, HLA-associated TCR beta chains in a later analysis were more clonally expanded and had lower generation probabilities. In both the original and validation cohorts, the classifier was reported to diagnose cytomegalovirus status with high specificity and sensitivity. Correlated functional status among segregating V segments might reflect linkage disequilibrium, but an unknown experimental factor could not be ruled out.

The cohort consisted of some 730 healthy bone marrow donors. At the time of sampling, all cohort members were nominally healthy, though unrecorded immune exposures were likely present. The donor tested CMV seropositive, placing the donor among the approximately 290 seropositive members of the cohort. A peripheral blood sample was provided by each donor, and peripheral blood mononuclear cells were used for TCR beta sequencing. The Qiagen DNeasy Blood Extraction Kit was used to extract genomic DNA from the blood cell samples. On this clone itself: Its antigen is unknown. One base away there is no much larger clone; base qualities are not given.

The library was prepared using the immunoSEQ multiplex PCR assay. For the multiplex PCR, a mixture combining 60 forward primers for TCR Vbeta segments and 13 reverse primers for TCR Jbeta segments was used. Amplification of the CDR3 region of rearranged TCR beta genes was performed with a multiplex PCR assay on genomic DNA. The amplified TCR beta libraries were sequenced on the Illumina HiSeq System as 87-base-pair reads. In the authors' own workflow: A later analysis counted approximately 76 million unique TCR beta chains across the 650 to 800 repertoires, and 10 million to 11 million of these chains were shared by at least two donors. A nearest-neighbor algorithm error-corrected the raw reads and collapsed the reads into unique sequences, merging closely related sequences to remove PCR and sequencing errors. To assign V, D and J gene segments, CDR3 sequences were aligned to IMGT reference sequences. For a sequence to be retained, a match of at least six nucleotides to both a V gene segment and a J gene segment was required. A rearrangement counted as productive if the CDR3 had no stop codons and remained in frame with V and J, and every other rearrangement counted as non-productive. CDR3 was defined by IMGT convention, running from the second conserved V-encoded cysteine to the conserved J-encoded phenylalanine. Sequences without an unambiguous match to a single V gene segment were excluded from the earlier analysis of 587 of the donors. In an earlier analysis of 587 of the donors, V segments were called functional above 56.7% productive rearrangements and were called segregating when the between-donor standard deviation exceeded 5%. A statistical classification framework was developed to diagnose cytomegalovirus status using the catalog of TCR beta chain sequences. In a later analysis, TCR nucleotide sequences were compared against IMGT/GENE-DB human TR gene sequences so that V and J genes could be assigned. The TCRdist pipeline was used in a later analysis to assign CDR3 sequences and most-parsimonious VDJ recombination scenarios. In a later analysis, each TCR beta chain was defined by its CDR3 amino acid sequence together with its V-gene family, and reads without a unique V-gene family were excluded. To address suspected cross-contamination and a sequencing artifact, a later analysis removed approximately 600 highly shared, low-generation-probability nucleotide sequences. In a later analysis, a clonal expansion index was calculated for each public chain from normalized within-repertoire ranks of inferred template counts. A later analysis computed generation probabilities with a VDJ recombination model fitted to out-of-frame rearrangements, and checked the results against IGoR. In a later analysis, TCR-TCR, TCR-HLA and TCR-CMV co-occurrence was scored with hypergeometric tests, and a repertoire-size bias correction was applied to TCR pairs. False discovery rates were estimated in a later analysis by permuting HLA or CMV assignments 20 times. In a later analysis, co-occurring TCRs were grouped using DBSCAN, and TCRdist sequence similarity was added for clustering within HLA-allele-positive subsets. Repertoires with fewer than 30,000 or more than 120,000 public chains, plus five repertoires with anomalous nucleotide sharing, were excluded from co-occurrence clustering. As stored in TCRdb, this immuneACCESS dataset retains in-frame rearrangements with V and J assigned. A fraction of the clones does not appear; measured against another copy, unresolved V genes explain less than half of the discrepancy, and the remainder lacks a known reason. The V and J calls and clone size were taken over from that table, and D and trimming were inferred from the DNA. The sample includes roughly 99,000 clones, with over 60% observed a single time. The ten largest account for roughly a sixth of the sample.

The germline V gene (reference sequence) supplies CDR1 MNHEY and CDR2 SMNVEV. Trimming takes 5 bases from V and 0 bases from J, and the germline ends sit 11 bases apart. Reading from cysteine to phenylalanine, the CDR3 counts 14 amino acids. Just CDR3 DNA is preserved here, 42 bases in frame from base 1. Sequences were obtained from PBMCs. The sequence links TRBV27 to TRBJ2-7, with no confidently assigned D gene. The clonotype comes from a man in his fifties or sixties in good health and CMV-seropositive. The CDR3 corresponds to CASSPSRSSYEQYF. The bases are TGTGCCAGCAGTCCCTCGAGGAGCTCCTACGAGCAGTACTTC.